The 4 T cell receptor beta chains reported below all come from one sample, sequenced in a study of shared clonotypes between healthy human individuals. Profiled with immunoSEQ multiplex PCR; TCRdb holds only in-frame clones, not every one. The profile covers some 1.5 million clones, with approximately 98% appearing a single time and about 0.45% taken by the ten largest. Source material: naive CD4+ T cells sorted from blood. The sample's subset: CD45RA+ positively selected. The receptor source for this set is a young man in good health.

This sequence joins TRBV5-1 and TRBJ1-4, with a weak D call TRBD1 (6 bases). Germline V gene lookup returns CDR1 SGHRS and CDR2 YFSETQ. Between the trimmed V and J ends, which lost 0 bases and 2 bases, there was a span of 8 bases. The CDR3 contains 15 residues. The CDR3 DNA sequence: TGCGCCAGCAGCTTGGAGACAGGTACTAATGAAAAACTGTTTTTT. Residues: CASSLETGTNEKLFF.

The rearrangement joins TRBV7-2 to TRBJ2-7, with D unresolved. The CDR3 contains 15 residues. Germline V gene sequence: CDR1 SGHTA, CDR2 FQGNSA. Between the trimmed V and J ends, which lost 5 bases and 0 bases, there was a span of 14 bases. CDR3 residues: CASSPRAGDSYEQYF. The CDR3 DNA sequence: TGTGCCAGCAGCCCTAGGGCCGGCGACTCCTACGAGCAGTACTTC. The variable domain in full, with the rest retrieved from reference TRBV7-2 and TRBJ2-7, is GAGVSQSPSNKVTEKGKDVELRCDPISGHTALYWYRQSLGQGLEFLIYFQGNSAPDKSGLPSDRFSAERTGGSVSTLTIQRTQQEDSAVYLCASSPRAGDSYEQYFGPGTRLTVT.

The V gene is TRBV19, the J gene TRBJ2-3, with a weak D call TRBD2 (5 bases). The CDR3 is 13 residues long. V was cut by 1 base and J by 4 bases, with 6 bases left in between. CDR1 and CDR2 (germline): LNHDA, SQIVND (reference sequence). The CDR3 DNA sequence: TGTGCCAGTAGTATAGGGAGGCCAGATACGCAGTATTTT. Translation: CASSIGRPDTQYF.

The chain has TRBV9 and TRBJ2-1; D uncertain. Looked up from germline, CDR1 is SGDLS and CDR2 is YYNGEE. V was shortened by 0 bases and J by 8 bases, with 9 bases between the two germline ends. The CDR3 length is 13 residues. DNA for the CDR3: TGTGCCAGCAGCGTAGAGCCCGTACATGAGCAGTTCTTC. Protein sequence: CASSVEPVHEQFF.